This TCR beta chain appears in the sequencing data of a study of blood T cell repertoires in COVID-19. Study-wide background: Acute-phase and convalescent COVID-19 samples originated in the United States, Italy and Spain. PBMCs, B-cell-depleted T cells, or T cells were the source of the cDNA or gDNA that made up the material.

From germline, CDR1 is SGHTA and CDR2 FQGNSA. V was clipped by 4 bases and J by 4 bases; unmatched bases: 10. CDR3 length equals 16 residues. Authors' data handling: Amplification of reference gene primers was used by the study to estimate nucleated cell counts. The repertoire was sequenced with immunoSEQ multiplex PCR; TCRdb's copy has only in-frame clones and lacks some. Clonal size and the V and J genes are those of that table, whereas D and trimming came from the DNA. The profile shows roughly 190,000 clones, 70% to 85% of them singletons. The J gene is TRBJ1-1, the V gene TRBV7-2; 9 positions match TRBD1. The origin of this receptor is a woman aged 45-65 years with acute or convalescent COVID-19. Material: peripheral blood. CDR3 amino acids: CASSSATGTGTTEAFF. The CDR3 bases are TGTGCCAGCAGCTCTGCAACCGGGACAGGGACCACTGAAGCTTTCTTT.